This T cell receptor beta chain was profiled in a study of T cells in women clearing cervical HPV infection. Method: immunoSEQ multiplex PCR; TCRdb's copy keeps in-frame clones and lacks some. The clone table shows over 45,000 clones, with the ten largest holding around 0.98%. Trimming shortened V by 1 base and J by 1 base, and 6 bases separated the two germline ends. CDR1 is DFQATT and CDR2 is SNEGSKA in the germline V gene (reference sequence). CDR3 length: 13 amino acids. Concerning this clone itself: The read halts 3 residues ahead of the CDR3 end, with the missing end drawn from the germline J gene.

The chain recombines TRBV20-1 with TRBJ2-3; D unclear. Input material: blood buffy coat. The receptor comes from a woman aged 18-70 years with a cervical HPV16 infection that either progressed to CIN3+ or cleared (not recorded which). CDR3 sequence reads: CSARVIGTDTQYF. CDR3 bases read: TGCAGTGCTAGAGTAATCGGCACAGATACG.